This paragraph reports one T cell receptor (beta chain). This sample stems from a study of shared clonotypes between healthy human individuals. TCRdb's table, derived via immunoSEQ multiplex PCR, lists solely in-frame clones and lacks some. The sample records 1.6 million or so clones, roughly 98.5% being singletons. In germline, CDR1 is WNHNN, CDR2 SYGVQD (reference sequence). The CDR3 covers 14 residues. The J segment lost 3 bases and the V segment lost 5 bases, leaving 3 bases of the junction unmatched. Sequenced material: naive CD4+ T cells sorted from blood. Subset given: CD45RA+ positively selected. V gene TRBV10-1 combines with J gene TRBJ2-1; 8 nucleotides match TRBD2. The source is a man aged 25-40 years in good health. The CDR3 protein is CASSPGLVYNEQFF. The DNA for the CDR3 is TGCGCCAGCAGTCCGGGACTAGTCTACAATGAGCAGTTCTTC.